This TCR beta chain was obtained from a study of T cells in Graves' hyperthyroidism and ophthalmopathy. Study findings and constraints: The blood repertoire included most of the expanded thyroid clonotypes above 0.001.

Authors of the study amplified TCR beta CDR3 regions from RNA transcripts. When the TCR CDR3 underwent first-round RT-PCR, the HTBI primer set was used. In TCRdb, the multiplex PCR reads were re-called with MiXCR into one record per CDR3 protein. Here the sample spans around 700,000 distinct CDR3 sequences, 30% to 40% being singletons. Trimming shortened V by 8 bases and J by 3 bases, and 22 bases separated the two germline ends. The CDR3 loop spans 16 amino acids. Germline values: CDR1 WSHSY, CDR2 SAAADI. Stability of Graves' hyperthyroidism was defined as absent ophthalmopathy progression within 18 months. Disease duration under 2 months; hyperthyroidism patients were aged 18 to 65. Details on this clonotype: What it recognizes is unknown.

J is TRBJ1-2 and V is TRBV10-2; possibly TRBD1 for D (6 bases). The sample was blood. The receptor was derived from a woman in her 40s with Graves' hyperthyroidism. CDR3 nucleotide sequence: TGCGCCAGCGGTGCCTTATGGAGGGGGTTATACTATGGCTACACCTTC. It is translated as CASGALWRGLYYGYTF.